This T cell receptor (beta chain) was recorded in a study of neoadjuvant anti-PD-1 for oral cavity cancer. Whole-study results and caveats: Higher pretreatment Treg/Th17 ratios tracked higher pretreatment blood clonality.

About this clone itself: Its antigen is undetermined.

Time point noted: after neoadjuvant nivolumab, at surgical resection. Patients were newly diagnosed with stage II-IVA oral cavity squamous cell carcinoma without prior systemic or radiation treatment. The repertoire was sequenced with immunoSEQ multiplex PCR; TCRdb's copy has only in-frame clones and lacks some. Counted here are 35,000 to 40,000 clones, more than 35% occurring once; the ten biggest clones make up approximately 15%. Germline V gives CDR1 MNHEY, CDR2 SMNVEV (reference sequence). The V and J ends lost 5 bases and 2 bases, in that order; junction bases with no gene match: 10. The CDR3 loop spans 17 amino acids.

The receptor was isolated from a person aged 35-79 years with oral cavity squamous cell carcinoma. The gene calls are TRBV27 and TRBJ2-3, with TRBD1 matching 10 bases. Here the sequenced sample was tumor tissue, taken after nivolumab (anti-PD-1) treatment. The CDR3 DNA reads TGTGCCAGCAGTACCCGACAGGGGGCGCTTCCCACAGATACGCAGTATTTT. It translates to CASSTRQGALPTDTQYF.